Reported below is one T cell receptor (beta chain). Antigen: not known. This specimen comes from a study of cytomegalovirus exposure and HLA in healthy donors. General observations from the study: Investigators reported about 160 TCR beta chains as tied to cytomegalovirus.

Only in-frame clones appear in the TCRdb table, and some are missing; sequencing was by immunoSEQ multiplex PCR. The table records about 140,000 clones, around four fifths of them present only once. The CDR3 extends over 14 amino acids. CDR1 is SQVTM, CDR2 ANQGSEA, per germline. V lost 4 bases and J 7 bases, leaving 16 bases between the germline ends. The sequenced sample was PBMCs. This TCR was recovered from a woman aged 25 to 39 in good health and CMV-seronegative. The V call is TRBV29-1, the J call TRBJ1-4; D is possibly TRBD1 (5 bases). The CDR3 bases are TGCAGCGTTGGGGTTTCGGGGGTCGGTGAAAAACTGTTTTTT. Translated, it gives CSVGVSGVGEKLFF.